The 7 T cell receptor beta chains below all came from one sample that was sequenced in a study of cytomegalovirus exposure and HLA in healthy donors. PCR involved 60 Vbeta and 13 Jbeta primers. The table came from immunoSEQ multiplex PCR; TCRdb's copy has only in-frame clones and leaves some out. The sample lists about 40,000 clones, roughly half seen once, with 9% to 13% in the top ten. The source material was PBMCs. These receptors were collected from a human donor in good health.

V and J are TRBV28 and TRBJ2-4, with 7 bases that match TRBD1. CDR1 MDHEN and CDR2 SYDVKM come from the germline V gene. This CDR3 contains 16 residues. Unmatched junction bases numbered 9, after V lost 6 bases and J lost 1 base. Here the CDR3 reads CASRGDRELAKNIQYF. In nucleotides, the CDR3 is TGTGCCAGCAGGGGAGACAGGGAACTGGCCAAAAACATTCAGTACTTC.

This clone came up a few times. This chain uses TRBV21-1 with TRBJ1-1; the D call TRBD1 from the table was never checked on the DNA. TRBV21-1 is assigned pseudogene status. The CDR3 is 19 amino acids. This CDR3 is CASRTRTSQGDIMNTEAFF. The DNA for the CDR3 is TGTGCCAGCAGAACCCGAACATCACAGGGGGACATCATGAACACTGAAGCTTTCTTT.

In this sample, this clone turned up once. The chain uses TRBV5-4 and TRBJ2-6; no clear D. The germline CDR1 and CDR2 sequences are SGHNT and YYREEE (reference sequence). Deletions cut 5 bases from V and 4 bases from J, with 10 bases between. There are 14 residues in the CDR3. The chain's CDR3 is CASRSEKGANVLTF. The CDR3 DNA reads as TGTGCCAGCAGGTCCGAGAAGGGGGCCAACGTCCTGACTTTC.

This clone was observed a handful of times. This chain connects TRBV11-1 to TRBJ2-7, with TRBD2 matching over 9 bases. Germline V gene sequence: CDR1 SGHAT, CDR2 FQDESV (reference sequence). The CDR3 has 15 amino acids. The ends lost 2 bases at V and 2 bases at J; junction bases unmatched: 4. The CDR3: CASSLKAGGAYEQYF. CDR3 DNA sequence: TGTGCCAGCAGCTTAAAAGCGGGAGGCGCCTACGAGCAGTACTTC.

Here the CDR3 reads CASSQTHGRTEAFF. In DNA form, the CDR3 reads TGTGCCAGCAGCCAGACCCACGGGAGAACTGAAGCTTTCTTT. The J gene is TRBJ1-1, the V gene TRBV7-2; D not certain. V lost 5 bases and J 5 bases, leaving 15 bases between the germline ends. The CDR3 extends over 14 amino acids. CDR1 is SGHTA, CDR2 FQGNSA, per germline.

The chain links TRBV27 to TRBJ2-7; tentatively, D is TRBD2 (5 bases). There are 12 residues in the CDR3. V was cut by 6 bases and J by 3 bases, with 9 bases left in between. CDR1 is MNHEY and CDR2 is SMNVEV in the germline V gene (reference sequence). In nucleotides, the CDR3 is TGTGCCAGCAGAGAGGGCATCTACGAGCAGTACTTC. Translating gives CASREGIYEQYF.

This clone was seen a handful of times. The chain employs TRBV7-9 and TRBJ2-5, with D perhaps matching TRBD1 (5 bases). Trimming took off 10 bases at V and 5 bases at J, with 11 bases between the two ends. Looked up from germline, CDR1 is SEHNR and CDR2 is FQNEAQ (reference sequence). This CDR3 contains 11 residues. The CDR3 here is CATGRDETQYF. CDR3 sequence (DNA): TGTGCCACCGGCAGGGATGAGACCCAGTACTTC.